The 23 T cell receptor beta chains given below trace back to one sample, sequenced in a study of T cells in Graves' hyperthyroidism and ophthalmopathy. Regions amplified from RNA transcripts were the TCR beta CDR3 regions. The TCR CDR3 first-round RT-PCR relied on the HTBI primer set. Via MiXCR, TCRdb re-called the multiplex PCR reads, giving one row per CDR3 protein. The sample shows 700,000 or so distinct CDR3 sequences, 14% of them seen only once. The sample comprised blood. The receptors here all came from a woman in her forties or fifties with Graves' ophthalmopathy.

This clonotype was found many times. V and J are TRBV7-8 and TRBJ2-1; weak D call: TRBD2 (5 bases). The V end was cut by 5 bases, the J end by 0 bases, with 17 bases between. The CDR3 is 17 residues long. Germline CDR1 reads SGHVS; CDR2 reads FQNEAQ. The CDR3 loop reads CASSPGIVASSYNEQFF. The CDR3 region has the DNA TGTGCCAGCAGCCCAGGAATCGTAGCGAGCTCCTACAATGAGCAGTTCTTC.

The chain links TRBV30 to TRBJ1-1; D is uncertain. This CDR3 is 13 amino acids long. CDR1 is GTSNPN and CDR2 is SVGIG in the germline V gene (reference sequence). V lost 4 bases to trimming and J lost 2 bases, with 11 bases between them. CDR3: CAWTHTANTEAFF. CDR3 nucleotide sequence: TGTGCCTGGACCCACACAGCCAACACTGAAGCTTTCTTT.

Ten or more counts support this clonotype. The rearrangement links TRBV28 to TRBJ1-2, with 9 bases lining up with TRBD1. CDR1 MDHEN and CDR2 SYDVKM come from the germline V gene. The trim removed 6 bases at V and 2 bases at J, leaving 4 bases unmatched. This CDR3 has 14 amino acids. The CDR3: CASSPGTGNYGYTF. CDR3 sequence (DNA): TGTGCCAGCAGCCCCGGGACAGGGAACTATGGCTACACCTTC.

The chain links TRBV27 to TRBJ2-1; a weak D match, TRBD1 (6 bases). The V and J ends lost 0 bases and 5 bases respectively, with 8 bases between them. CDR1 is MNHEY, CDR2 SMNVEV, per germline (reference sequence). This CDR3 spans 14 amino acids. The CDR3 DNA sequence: TGTGCCAGCAGTTTATCCCCAGGGGACAATGAGCAGTTCTTC. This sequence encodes CASSLSPGDNEQFF.

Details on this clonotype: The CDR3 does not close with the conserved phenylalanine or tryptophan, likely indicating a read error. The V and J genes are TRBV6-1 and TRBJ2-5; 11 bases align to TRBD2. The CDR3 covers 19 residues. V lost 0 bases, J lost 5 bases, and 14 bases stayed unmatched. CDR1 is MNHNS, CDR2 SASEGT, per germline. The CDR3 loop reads CASSEARTSGGVFHETQYL. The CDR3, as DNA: TGTGCCAGCAGTGAAGCCCGTACTAGCGGGGGAGTTTTTCACGAGACCCAGTACCTC.

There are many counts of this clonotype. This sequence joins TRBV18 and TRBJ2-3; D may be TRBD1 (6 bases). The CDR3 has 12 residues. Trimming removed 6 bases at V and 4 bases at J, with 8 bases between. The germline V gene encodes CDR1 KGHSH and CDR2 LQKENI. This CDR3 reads CASSPGADTQYF. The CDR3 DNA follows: TGTGCCAGCTCCCCAGGGGCAGATACGCAGTATTTT.

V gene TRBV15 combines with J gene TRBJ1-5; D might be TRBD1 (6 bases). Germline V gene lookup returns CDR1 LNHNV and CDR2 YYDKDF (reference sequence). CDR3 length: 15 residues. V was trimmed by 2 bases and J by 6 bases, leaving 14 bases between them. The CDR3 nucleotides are TGTGCCACCAGCAGATCTGGGCAGGGGACTCAGCCCCAGCATTTT. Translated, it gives CATSRSGQGTQPQHF. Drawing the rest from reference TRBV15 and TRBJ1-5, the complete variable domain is DAMVIQNPRYQVTQFGKPVTLSCSQTLNHNVMYWYQQKSSQAPKLLFHYYDKDFNNEADTPDNFQSRRPNTSFCFLDIRSPGLGDTAMYLCATSRSGQGTQPQHFGDGTRLSIL.

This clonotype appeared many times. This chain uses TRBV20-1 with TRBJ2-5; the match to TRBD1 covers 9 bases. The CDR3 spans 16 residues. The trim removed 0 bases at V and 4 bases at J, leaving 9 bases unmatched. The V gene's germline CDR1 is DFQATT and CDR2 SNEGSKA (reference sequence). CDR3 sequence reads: CSARDFGQGLIETQYF. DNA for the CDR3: TGCAGTGCTAGAGATTTCGGACAGGGGCTGATAGAGACCCAGTACTTC.

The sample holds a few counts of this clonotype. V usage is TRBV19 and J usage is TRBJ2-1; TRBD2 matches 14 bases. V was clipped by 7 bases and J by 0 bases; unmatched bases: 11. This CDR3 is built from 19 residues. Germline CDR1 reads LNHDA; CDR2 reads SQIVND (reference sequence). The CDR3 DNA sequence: TGTGCCAGTATCCGACTAGCGGGAGGGCCGATTTTCTCCTACAATGAGCAGTTCTTC. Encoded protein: CASIRLAGGPIFSYNEQFF.

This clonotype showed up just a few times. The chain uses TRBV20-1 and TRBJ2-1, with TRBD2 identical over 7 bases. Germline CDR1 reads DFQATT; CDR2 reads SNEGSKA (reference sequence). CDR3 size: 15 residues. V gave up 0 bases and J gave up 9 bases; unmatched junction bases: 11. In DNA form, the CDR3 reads TGCAGTGCTAGAGATCTTATTCGGACTAGTGTTGAGCAGTTCTTC. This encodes CSARDLIRTSVEQFF.

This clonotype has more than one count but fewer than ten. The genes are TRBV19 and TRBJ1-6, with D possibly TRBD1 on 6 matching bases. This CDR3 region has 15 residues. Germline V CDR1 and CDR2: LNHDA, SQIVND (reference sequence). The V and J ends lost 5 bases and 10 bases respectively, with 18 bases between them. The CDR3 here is CASSPTEGGRSPLHF. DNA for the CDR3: TGTGCCAGTAGTCCAACTGAGGGGGGACGGTCACCCCTCCACTTT.

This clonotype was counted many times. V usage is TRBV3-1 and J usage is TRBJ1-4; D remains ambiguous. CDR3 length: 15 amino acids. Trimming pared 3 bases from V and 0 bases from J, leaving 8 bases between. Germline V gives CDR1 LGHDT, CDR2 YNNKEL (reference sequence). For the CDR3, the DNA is TGTGCCAGCAGCCAGGGATTGGCAACTAATGAAAAACTGTTTTTT. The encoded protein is CASSQGLATNEKLFF. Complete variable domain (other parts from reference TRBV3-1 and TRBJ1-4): DTAVSQTPKYLVTQMGNDKSIKCEQNLGHDTMYWYKQDSKKFLKIMFSYNNKELIINETVPNRFSPKSPDKAHLNLHINSLELGDSAVYFCASSQGLATNEKLFFGSGTQLSVL.

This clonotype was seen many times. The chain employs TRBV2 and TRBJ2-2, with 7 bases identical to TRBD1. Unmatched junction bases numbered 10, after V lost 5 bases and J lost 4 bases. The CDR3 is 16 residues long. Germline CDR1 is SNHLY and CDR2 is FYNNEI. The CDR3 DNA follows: TGTGCCAGCAGTATTGTGACAGGGATGAGCACCGGGGAGCTGTTTTTT. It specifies CASSIVTGMSTGELFF.

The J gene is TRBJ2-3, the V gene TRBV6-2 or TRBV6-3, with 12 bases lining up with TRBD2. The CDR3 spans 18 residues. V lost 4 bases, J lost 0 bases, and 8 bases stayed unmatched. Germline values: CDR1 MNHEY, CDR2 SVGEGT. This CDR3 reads CASSWETSGRASTDTQYF. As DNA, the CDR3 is TGTGCCAGCAGTTGGGAGACTAGCGGGAGAGCCAGCACAGATACGCAGTATTTT.

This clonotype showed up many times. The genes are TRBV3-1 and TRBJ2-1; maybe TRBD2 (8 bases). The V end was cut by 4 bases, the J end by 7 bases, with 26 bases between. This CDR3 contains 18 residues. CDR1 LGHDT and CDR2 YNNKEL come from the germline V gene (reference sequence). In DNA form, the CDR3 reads TGTGCCAGCAGCCTAACCGGGGGGGACAGAGGGCCTACAAATGAGCAGTTCTTC. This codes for CASSLTGGDRGPTNEQFF.

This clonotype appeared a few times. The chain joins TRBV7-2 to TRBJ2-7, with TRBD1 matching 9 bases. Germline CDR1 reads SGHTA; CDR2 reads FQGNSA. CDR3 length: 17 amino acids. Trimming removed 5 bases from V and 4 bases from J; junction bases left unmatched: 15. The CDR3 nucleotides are TGTGCCAGCAGCCCCCCCTCCCGGGGACAGGGAGGATACGAGCAGTACTTC. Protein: CASSPPSRGQGGYEQYF.

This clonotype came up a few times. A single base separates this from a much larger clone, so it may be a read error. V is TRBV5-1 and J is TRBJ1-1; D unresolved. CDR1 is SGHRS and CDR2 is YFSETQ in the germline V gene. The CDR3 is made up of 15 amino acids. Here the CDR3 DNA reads TGCGCCAGCAACTTGGCCGGAGCCATGAACACTGAAGCTTTCTTT. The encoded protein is CASNLAGAMNTEAFF.

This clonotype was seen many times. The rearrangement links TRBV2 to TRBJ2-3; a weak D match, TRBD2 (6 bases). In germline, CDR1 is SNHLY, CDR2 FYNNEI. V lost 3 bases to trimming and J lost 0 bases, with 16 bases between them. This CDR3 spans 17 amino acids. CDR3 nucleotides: TGTGCCAGCAGTGAGTACGGAGGCGGGGCTAGCACAGATACGCAGTATTTT. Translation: CASSEYGGGASTDTQYF.

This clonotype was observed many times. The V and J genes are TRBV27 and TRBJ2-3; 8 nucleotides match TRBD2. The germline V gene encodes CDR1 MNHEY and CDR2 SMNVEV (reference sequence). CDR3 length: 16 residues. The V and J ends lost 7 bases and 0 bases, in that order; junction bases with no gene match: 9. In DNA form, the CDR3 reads TGTGCCAGCACTTCCTCGGGAGGGTTTAGCACAGATACGCAGTATTTT. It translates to CASTSSGGFSTDTQYF.

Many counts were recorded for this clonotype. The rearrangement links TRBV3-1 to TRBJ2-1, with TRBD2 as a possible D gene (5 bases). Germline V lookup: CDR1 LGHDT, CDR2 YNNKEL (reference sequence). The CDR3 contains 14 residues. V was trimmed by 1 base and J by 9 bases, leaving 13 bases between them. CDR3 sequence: CASSQVAGESEQFF. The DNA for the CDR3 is TGTGCCAGCAGCCAAGTCGCCGGGGAGAGTGAGCAGTTCTTC.

The CDR3 protein is CASSRGQGPGYTF. The CDR3 DNA sequence: TGTGCCAGCAGCCGAGGACAGGGCCCTGGCTACACCTTC. The rearrangement links TRBV7-9 to TRBJ1-2; 8 positions agree with TRBD1. CDR1 SEHNR and CDR2 FQNEAQ come from the germline V gene (reference sequence). The junction had 6 bases not matched to a gene; V was cut back by 5 bases and J by 7 bases. The CDR3 totals 13 residues.

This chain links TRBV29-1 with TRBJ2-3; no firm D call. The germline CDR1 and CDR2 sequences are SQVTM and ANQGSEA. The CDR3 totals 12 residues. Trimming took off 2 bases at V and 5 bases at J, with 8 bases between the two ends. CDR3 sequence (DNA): TGCAGCGTTGAATCGACAAAAGATACGCAGTATTTT. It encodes CSVESTKDTQYF.

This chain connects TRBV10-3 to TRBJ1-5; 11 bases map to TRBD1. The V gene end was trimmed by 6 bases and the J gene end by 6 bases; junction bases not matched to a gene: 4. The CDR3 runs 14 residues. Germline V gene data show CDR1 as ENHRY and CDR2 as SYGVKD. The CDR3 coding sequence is TGTGCCATCAGGGCGGGACAGGGGGTTCAGCCCCAGCATTTT. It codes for CAIRAGQGVQPQHF.